This T cell receptor (beta chain) was identified in a study of identical twins. Unique molecular identifiers were present on the cDNA, which also gained a universal primer site by template switching. TCRdb re-derived calls from the 5' RACE reads in MiXCR, one entry per CDR3 protein. The profile shows 450,000 to 650,000 distinct CDR3 sequences, more than 9% of them singletons. All donors were healthy, and all were Caucasian. CDR1 is SEHNR and CDR2 is FQNEAQ in the germline V gene (reference sequence). The V and J ends lost 5 bases and 14 bases respectively, with 16 bases between them. CDR3 length: 13 residues. Separately, the same data were catalogued under a study of yellow fever vaccine responses in identical twins.

The V gene is TRBV7-9, the J gene TRBJ1-6; D is ambiguous. The sample was PBMCs. The sequence was collected from a woman between 18 and 30 years old in good health. DNA for the CDR3: TGTGCCAGCAGCGCGAGCCACACGCTCACCCTCCACTTT. It specifies CASSASHTLTLHF.